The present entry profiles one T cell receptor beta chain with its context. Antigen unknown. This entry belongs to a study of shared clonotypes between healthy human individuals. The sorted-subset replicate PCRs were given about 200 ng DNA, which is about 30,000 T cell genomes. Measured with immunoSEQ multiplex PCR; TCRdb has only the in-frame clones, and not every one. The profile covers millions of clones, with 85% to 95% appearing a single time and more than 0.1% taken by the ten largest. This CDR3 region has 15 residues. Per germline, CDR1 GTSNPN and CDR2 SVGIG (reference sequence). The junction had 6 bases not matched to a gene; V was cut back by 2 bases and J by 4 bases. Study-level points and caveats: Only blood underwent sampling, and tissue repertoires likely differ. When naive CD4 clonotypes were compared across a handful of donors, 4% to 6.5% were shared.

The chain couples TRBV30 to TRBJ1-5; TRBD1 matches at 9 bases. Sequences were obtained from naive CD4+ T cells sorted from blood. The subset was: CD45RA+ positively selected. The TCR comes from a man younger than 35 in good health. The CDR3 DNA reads TGTGCCTGGAGTCCCCTGACAGGGGGAAATCAGCCCCAGCATTTT. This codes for CAWSPLTGGNQPQHF.